The 2 T cell receptor beta chains listed next were all sequenced from one sample in a study of monozygotic twins with inflammatory bowel disease. TCRdb derives one entry per CDR3 protein from the 5' RACE reads, leaving out DNA. In total, the table holds over 200,000 distinct CDR3 sequences. The sample taken for sequencing was blood. The receptors derive from a human donor with ulcerative colitis or Crohn's disease, or a healthy co-twin of an affected twin (not recorded which).

J is TRBJ1-1 and V is TRBV5-1; TCRdb's D call of TRBD1 is untestable without DNA. This CDR3 comprises 15 residues. The V gene's germline CDR1 is SGHRS and CDR2 YFSETQ. The CDR3 reads CASSGDRQGVTEAFF.

V is TRBV7-8 and J is TRBJ2-5; the D call from TCRdb, TRBD2, cannot be confirmed without DNA. Germline V CDR1 and CDR2: SGHVS, FQNEAQ. This CDR3 contains 15 residues. The CDR3 sequence is CASSLAGTRKETQYF.